The next 7 T cell receptor beta chains were all read from a single sample in a study of T-cell memory formation after mild COVID-19. TCRdb passed the 5' RACE reads through MiXCR, listing each CDR3 protein once. The sample comprises just under 550,000 distinct CDR3 sequences, about a fifth of which are singletons, and under 15% rests with the top ten. What was sequenced was PBMCs or a T cell subset sorted from them (not recorded which). All receptors come from an adult woman who had mild COVID-19 (a few samples of this study predate the infection). Cell type and time point are not known.

The J gene is TRBJ2-7, the V gene TRBV3-1; unclear D gene. Trimming pared 10 bases from V and 1 base from J, leaving 14 bases between. Germline V lookup: CDR1 LGHDT, CDR2 YNNKEL (reference sequence). CDR3 length equals 13 residues. CDR3 loop: CAITDRNSYEQYF. The DNA for the CDR3 is TGTGCCATCACAGACCGAAATTCCTACGAGCAGTACTTC.

This clonotype was observed many times. In DNA, the CDR3 is TGTGCCAGCAGCCTACCCGACAGGGGAAGTTCTGAAAAACTGTTTTTT. Amino acid sequence: CASSLPDRGSSEKLFF. The chain combines TRBV5-6 with TRBJ1-4; 8 positions agree with TRBD1. Germline V gene lookup returns CDR1 SGHDT and CDR2 YYEEEE. V shed 4 bases and J 7 bases; nucleotides not matched to a gene: 12. The CDR3 has 16 residues.

The chain employs TRBV5-1 and TRBJ2-2; 7 nucleotides align to TRBD2. Germline V gene sequence: CDR1 SGHRS, CDR2 YFSETQ. The J segment lost 2 bases and the V segment lost 1 base, leaving 2 bases of the junction unmatched. This CDR3 contains 15 residues. The chain's CDR3 is CASSLLADNTGELFF. CDR3 coding DNA: TGCGCCAGCAGCTTGCTAGCGGACAACACCGGGGAGCTGTTTTTT.

The chain joins TRBV28 to TRBJ2-1, with 10 bases aligning to TRBD1. The ends lost 6 bases at V and 8 bases at J; junction bases unmatched: 16. The V gene's germline CDR1 is MDHEN and CDR2 SYDVKM. The CDR3 loop spans 17 amino acids. The CDR3 DNA reads TGTGCCAGCAGGCCAGCGACCCGACAGGGGGCGTCGTATGAGCAGTTCTTC. This gives the protein CASRPATRQGASYEQFF.

The V gene is TRBV5-1, the J gene TRBJ1-1; TRBD1 agrees at 8 bases. J gave up 3 bases and V 4 bases, and 8 bases lay outside the gene matches. Germline V gives CDR1 SGHRS, CDR2 YFSETQ. The CDR3 consists of 15 residues. The CDR3 DNA reads TGCGCCAGCAGCAACGGACAGGGCATGGACACTGAAGCTTTCTTT. It codes for CASSNGQGMDTEAFF.

This clonotype occurred a few times. The chain combines TRBV12-3 or TRBV12-4 with TRBJ2-3, with 8 bases matching TRBD1. The CDR3 extends over 14 amino acids. V shed 6 bases, J shed 4 bases, and the junction held 6 bases outside the gene matches. The CDR3 DNA reads as TGTGCCAGCAGCGCGGACAGGGAGTCAGATACGCAGTATTTT. This sequence encodes CASSADRESDTQYF.

V gene TRBV9 combines with J gene TRBJ1-2; D is unclear. Trimming took 3 bases from V and 6 from J, leaving 12 bases between them. The CDR3 is made up of 13 amino acids. In germline, CDR1 is SGDLS, CDR2 YYNGEE. This CDR3 is CASSAGGRDGYTF. The DNA for the CDR3 is TGTGCCAGCAGCGCCGGCGGGAGGGATGGCTACACCTTC.